This T cell receptor (beta chain) was sequenced in a study of cytomegalovirus exposure and HLA in healthy donors. Study findings and constraints: The tendency of first-cohort TCR clusters to co-occur in the 90 to 150 validation repertoires emerged from a later analysis. The study labeled roughly 160 TCR beta chains cytomegalovirus-associated. Despite most TCR sequences being rare, some public TCRs occurred in many donors.

On this clone itself: The antigen remains unidentified.

Using immunoSEQ multiplex PCR, the repertoire was profiled, and TCRdb retains in-frame clones only, with some absent. Here the sample spans approximately 230,000 clones, roughly 87% being singletons. The CDR3 is 12 amino acids. Trimming removed 6 bases from V and 7 bases from J, with 12 bases in between. In germline, CDR1 is SGHTA, CDR2 FQGNSA. The chain couples TRBV7-2 to TRBJ1-2, with a weak D call TRBD1 (6 bases). The sample was PBMCs. The TCR sequence derives from a man aged 18 to 35 in good health and CMV-seropositive. The CDR3 loop reads CASSIEGGGYTF. CDR3 nucleotide sequence: TGTGCCAGCAGTATCGAAGGGGGTGGCTACACCTTC.